Following are 24 T cell receptor beta chains from one sample sequenced in a study of cytotoxic CD8 clonotypes in ibrutinib-treated CLL. Produced via immunoSEQ multiplex PCR; TCRdb's table is partial and in-frame only. The sample lists nearly 300,000 clones, approximately 76% occurring once. The material was PBMCs, obtained at disease progression, from a patient treated with ibrutinib. These TCRs come from a human donor with chronic lymphocytic leukemia.

V is TRBV7-2 and J is TRBJ2-7, with D perhaps given as TRBD1 or TRBD2 (5 bases each). Germline V CDR1 and CDR2: SGHTA, FQGNSA. The CDR3 has 14 residues. Between the trimmed V and J ends, which lost 5 bases and 0 bases, there was a span of 11 bases. The CDR3 reads CASSRRDRSYEQYF. In DNA form, the CDR3 reads TGTGCCAGCAGCCGCAGGGACCGCTCCTACGAGCAGTACTTC. Together with reference TRBV7-2 and TRBJ2-7, the CDR3 gives the full variable domain: GAGVSQSPSNKVTEKGKDVELRCDPISGHTALYWYRQSLGQGLEFLIYFQGNSAPDKSGLPSDRFSAERTGGSVSTLTIQRTQQEDSAVYLCASSRRDRSYEQYFGPGTRLTVT.

The chain uses TRBV27 and TRBJ2-3; TRBD1 aligns across 7 bases. The J segment lost 7 bases and the V segment lost 5 bases, leaving 3 bases of the junction unmatched. The CDR3 runs 12 residues. Per the germline V gene, CDR1 is MNHEY and CDR2 is SMNVEV (reference sequence). The CDR3 nucleotides read TGTGCCAGCAGTGCGACAGGGTATACGCAGTATTTT. This encodes CASSATGYTQYF.

In the case of this clone: The sample holds other DNA sequences that translate to the same CDR3. The J gene is TRBJ2-3, the V gene TRBV10-3; D not certain. Germline CDR1 is ENHRY and CDR2 is SYGVKD. The CDR3 has 11 residues. V lost 2 bases, J lost 6 bases, and 3 bases lay in between. The CDR3 nucleotides read TGTGCCATCAGTGAGGGTGATACGCAGTATTTT. This codes for CAISEGDTQYF.

The V call is TRBV9, the J call TRBJ2-7, with D perhaps being TRBD1 or TRBD2 (6 bases each). Germline CDR1 and CDR2: SGDLS and YYNGEE. The V and J ends lost 0 bases and 0 bases respectively, with 13 bases between them. The CDR3 consists of 16 residues. This CDR3 is CASSVEGGAYSYEQYF. CDR3 nucleotides: TGTGCCAGCAGCGTAGAGGGGGGAGCCTACTCCTACGAGCAGTACTTC. Full variable domain (missing parts from reference TRBV9 and TRBJ2-7): DSGVTQTPKHLITATGQRVTLRCSPRSGDLSVYWYQQSLDQGLQFLIQYYNGEERAKGNILERFSAQQFPDLHSELNLSSLELGDSALYFCASSVEGGAYSYEQYFGPGTRLTVT.

The chain employs TRBV5-1 and TRBJ2-3; 13 nucleotides agree with TRBD2. The length of the CDR3 is 17 residues. CDR1 and CDR2 (germline): SGHRS, YFSETQ. The trim removed 2 bases at V and 1 base at J, leaving 4 bases unmatched. The CDR3 region has the DNA TGCGCCAGCAGCTTCGCCGGGACTAGCGGGGGCACAGATACGCAGTATTTT. It is translated as CASSFAGTSGGTDTQYF.

V gene TRBV11-3 combines with J gene TRBJ2-2; TRBD1 agrees at 10 bases. This CDR3 is built from 16 residues. J gave up 1 base and V 4 bases, and 3 bases lay outside the gene matches. CDR1 is SGHNT, CDR2 YENEEA, per germline. CDR3 protein: CASSSRDRGNTGELFF. CDR3 nucleotide sequence: TGTGCCAGCAGCTCCCGGGACAGGGGGAACACCGGGGAGCTGTTTTTT. The full variable domain, completed using reference TRBV11-3 and TRBJ2-2, is EAGVVQSPRYKIIEKKQPVAFWCNPISGHNTLYWYLQNLGQGPELLIRYENEEAVDDSQLPKDRFSAERLKGVDSTLKIQPAELGDSAVYLCASSSRDRGNTGELFFGEGSRLTVL.

This clone has just a few counts. The chain couples TRBV6-5 to TRBJ2-2, with 7 bases aligning to TRBD2. The ends lost 1 base at V and 6 bases at J; junction bases unmatched: 8. The CDR3 has 16 residues. In germline, CDR1 is MNHEY, CDR2 SVGAGI. This CDR3 is CASSYLAGVRSGELFF. DNA for the CDR3: TGTGCCAGCAGTTACTTGGCGGGAGTAAGGTCCGGGGAGCTGTTTTTT.

The chain is built from TRBV11-2 and TRBJ2-5, with a possible D match to TRBD1 (6 bases). This CDR3 spans 17 amino acids. Germline loops: CDR1 SGHAT, CDR2 FQNNGV. V lost 0 bases and J 6 bases, leaving 20 bases between the germline ends. The CDR3, as DNA: TGTGCCAGCAGCTTAGAGGAGGACAGTCCTCTCCTGAAGACCCAGTACTTC. This encodes CASSLEEDSPLLKTQYF.

V is TRBV2 and J is TRBJ2-1; D may match TRBD1 or TRBD2 (5 bases each). Trimming left V 3 bases short and J 0 bases short, with 9 bases between. This CDR3 is built from 15 residues. Germline-derived CDR1 and CDR2 are SNHLY and FYNNEI. In nucleotides, the CDR3 is TGTGCCAGCAGTGATGAGGGGAGCTCCTACAATGAGCAGTTCTTC. Protein sequence: CASSDEGSSYNEQFF.

The chain combines TRBV19 with TRBJ2-7; perhaps TRBD1 as D (5 bases). The CDR3 is made up of 13 amino acids. The germline V and J ends were trimmed by 1 base and 3 bases, with 7 bases remaining between them. The V gene's germline CDR1 is LNHDA and CDR2 SQIVND (reference sequence). The CDR3 nucleotides are TGTGCCAGTAGTATAGTCACAGGCTACGAGCAGTACTTC. Translation: CASSIVTGYEQYF.

This clone showed up just a few times. V usage is TRBV28 and J usage is TRBJ1-1; D is undetermined. Germline values: CDR1 MDHEN, CDR2 SYDVKM. Trimming took off 7 bases at V and 0 bases at J, with 12 bases between the two ends. The CDR3 consists of 14 residues. The CDR3 spells CASTVDKVNTEAFF. The CDR3 DNA reads as TGTGCCAGCACCGTAGACAAAGTGAACACTGAAGCTTTCTTT.

The rearrangement links TRBV5-1 to TRBJ2-3, with D possibly matching TRBD1 (6 bases). Trimming left V 4 bases short and J 6 bases short, with 12 bases between. The CDR3 consists of 13 residues. CDR1 and CDR2 (germline): SGHRS, YFSETQ. CDR3 in amino acids: CASSLGAGDTQYF. The CDR3, as DNA: TGCGCCAGCAGCCTGGGGGCTGGGGATACGCAGTATTTT.

The chain is built from TRBV4-1 and TRBJ1-1, with D unresolved. CDR1 MGHRA and CDR2 YSYEKL come from the germline V gene. CDR3 size: 14 residues. V was trimmed by 1 base and J by 6 bases, leaving 12 bases between them. CDR3 sequence: CASSQVRAAAEAFF. The CDR3, as DNA: TGCGCCAGCAGCCAAGTCCGGGCGGCTGCTGAAGCTTTCTTT.

The V gene is TRBV19, the J gene TRBJ1-1; D not certain. The germline V gene has CDR1 LNHDA and CDR2 SQIVND (reference sequence). This CDR3 is built from 13 residues. Trimming left V 5 bases short and J 3 bases short, with 10 bases between. The CDR3 coding sequence is TGTGCCAGTAGTTATGGGATTTACACTGAAGCTTTCTTT. Encoded protein: CASSYGIYTEAFF.

The chain carries TRBV7-3 and TRBJ1-2, with 10 positions matching TRBD1. CDR1 is SGHTA and CDR2 is FQGTGA in the germline V gene. The J segment lost 6 bases and the V segment lost 2 bases, leaving 0 bases of the junction unmatched. This CDR3 has 13 amino acids. CDR3 bases: TGTGCCAGCAGCTTAGGACAGGGGGATGGCTACACCTTC. Amino acid sequence: CASSLGQGDGYTF.

The rearrangement links TRBV6-5 to TRBJ1-5; no definite D call. Between the trimmed V and J ends, which lost 8 bases and 5 bases, there was a span of 16 bases. From germline, CDR1 is MNHEY and CDR2 SVGAGI. This CDR3 has 14 residues. The CDR3 loop reads CASGLNSYHQPQHF. DNA for the CDR3: TGTGCCAGCGGTCTGAACAGCTACCATCAGCCCCAGCATTTT.

This clone has more than one count but fewer than ten. V usage is TRBV4-1 and J usage is TRBJ1-2; 7 nucleotides align to TRBD1. CDR1 and CDR2 (germline): MGHRA, YSYEKL. The CDR3 covers 14 residues. V dropped 2 bases and J dropped 4; count of bases not matched to a gene: 4. In DNA, the CDR3 is TGCGCCAGCAGCCAACCCGACAGGGCCTATGGCTACACCTTC. Residues: CASSQPDRAYGYTF.

The chain joins TRBV19 to TRBJ1-1; TRBD1 is a possible D gene (5 bases). V dropped 7 bases and J dropped 1 base, with 13 bases sitting between them. CDR3 length: 14 residues. Per the germline V gene, CDR1 is LNHDA and CDR2 is SQIVND (reference sequence). The CDR3: CASTPRAPNTEAFF. The CDR3 DNA sequence: TGTGCCAGTACGCCCAGGGCTCCGAACACTGAAGCTTTCTTT.

In this sample, this clone turned up a few times. The CDR3, as DNA: TGCGCCAGCAGCCAAATTGCCAGGGGCAATCAGCCCCAGCATTTT. Translated: CASSQIARGNQPQHF. The chain has TRBV4-1 and TRBJ1-5; a possible D gene is TRBD1 (5 bases). Germline lookup yields CDR1 MGHRA and CDR2 YSYEKL. V was pared by 2 bases and J by 2 bases, with 10 bases between. CDR3 length: 15 amino acids.

This chain connects TRBV18 to TRBJ2-5; 10 bases match TRBD1. The germline V gene encodes CDR1 KGHSH and CDR2 LQKENI. This CDR3 region has 15 residues. After removal of 3 bases from V and 5 bases from J, the junction contained 6 bases not matched to a gene. CDR3 nucleotide sequence: TGTGCCAGCTCACCGAGGGACAGGGGTATTGAGACCCAGTACTTC. Translated: CASSPRDRGIETQYF.

The genes are TRBV5-1 and TRBJ2-3; D possibly matches TRBD1 or TRBD2 (5 bases each). Trimming took off 6 bases at V and 1 base at J, with 12 bases between the two ends. The CDR3 loop spans 14 amino acids. Germline CDR1 and CDR2: SGHRS and YFSETQ. CDR3 sequence: CASKEGLGTDTQYF. CDR3 DNA: TGCGCCAGCAAAGAGGGGCTTGGCACAGATACGCAGTATTTT.

This rearrangement joins TRBV5-5 to TRBJ1-2, with D maybe TRBD1 (6 bases). Germline V gene sequence: CDR1 SGHKS, CDR2 YYEKEE (reference sequence). This CDR3 comprises 14 residues. V lost 6 bases and J lost 6, with 18 bases in between. DNA of the CDR3: TGTGCCAGCACCCCAAGGTGGGGGGCGGATGGCTACACCTTC. Protein sequence: CASTPRWGADGYTF.

This rearrangement joins TRBV28 to TRBJ2-5; 10 positions match TRBD1. The CDR3 covers 15 residues. With 3 bases clipped from V and 5 bases from J, the junction kept 6 bases outside the gene matches. Germline V CDR1 and CDR2: MDHEN, SYDVKM. DNA of the CDR3: TGTGCCAGCAGTTTTTGGGGACAGGGGTCGGAGACCCAGTACTTC. Amino acid sequence: CASSFWGQGSETQYF.

V is TRBV13 and J is TRBJ2-7, with 8 bases fitting TRBD1. The CDR3 length is 16 residues. V trimming: 5 bases; J trimming: 3 bases; junction bases outside the gene matches: 12. The germline gives CDR1 PRHDT, CDR2 FYEKMQ (reference sequence). The CDR3 nucleotides are TGTGCCAGCAGCGTCCCACCCGGGACAGGCAACTACGAGCAGTACTTC. Encoded protein: CASSVPPGTGNYEQYF. Supplemented by reference TRBV13 and TRBJ2-7, the full variable domain reads AAGVIQSPRHLIKEKRETATLKCYPIPRHDTVYWYQQGPGQDPQFLISFYEKMQSDKGSIPDRFSAQQFSDYHSELNMSSLELGDSALYFCASSVPPGTGNYEQYFGPGTRLTVT.